This T cell receptor (beta chain) stems from a study of identical twins. General study results and limits: Researchers reported weaker excess twin sharing in beta out-of-frame sequences.

TCRdb analysed the 5' RACE reads with MiXCR anew, one entry per CDR3 protein. The top ten clones hold about an eighth of a sample with roughly 770,000 distinct CDR3 sequences, 18% of them seen once. Concerning this clonotype: Its antigen is currently unknown.

Another study also made use of these data, one on T cells expressing NK-cell markers. Per that study: The dominant NKG2C+ clonotypes represented about 1.0-7.0% of CD8+ T cells in 6 or 7 donors. Whether expanded NKG2C+ T cell clones were HCMV specific stayed uncertain.

The sample taken for sequencing was PBMCs. The TCR originated in a woman younger than 30 in good health.

CDR3 loop: CASSQDGTGKETQYF. For the CDR3, the DNA is TGCGCCAGCAGCCAAGATGGGACAGGGAAAGAGACCCAGTACTTC. This chain uses TRBV4-3 with TRBJ2-5, with 9 bases aligning to TRBD1. This CDR3 region has 15 residues. With V trimmed by 0 bases and J by 3 bases, 2 bases remained unmatched. The germline gives CDR1 LGHNA, CDR2 YSLEER.